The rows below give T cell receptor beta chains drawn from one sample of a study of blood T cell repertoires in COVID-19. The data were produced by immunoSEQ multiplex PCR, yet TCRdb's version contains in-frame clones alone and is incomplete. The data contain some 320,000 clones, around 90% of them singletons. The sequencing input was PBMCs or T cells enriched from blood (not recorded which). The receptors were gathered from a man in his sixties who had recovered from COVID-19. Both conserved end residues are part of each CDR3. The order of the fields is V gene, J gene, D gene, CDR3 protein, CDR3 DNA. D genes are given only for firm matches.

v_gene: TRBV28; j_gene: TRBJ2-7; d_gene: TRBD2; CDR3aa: CASSAGTREEQYF; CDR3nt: TGTGCCAGCAGTGCCGGGACTAGGGAGGAGCAGTACTTC
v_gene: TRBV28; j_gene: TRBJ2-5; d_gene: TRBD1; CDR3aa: CASSLFQSTGGEKTQYF; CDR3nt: TGTGCCAGCAGTTTGTTCCAATCGACAGGGGGAGAAAAGACCCAGTACTTC
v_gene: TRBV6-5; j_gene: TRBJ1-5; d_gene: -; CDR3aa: CASSRAGGEPQHF; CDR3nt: TGTGCCAGCAGTAGGGCCGGGGGAGAGCCCCAGCATTTT
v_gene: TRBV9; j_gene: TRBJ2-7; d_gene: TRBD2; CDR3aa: CASSRTSGAYEQYF; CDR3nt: TGTGCCAGCAGCCGGACTAGCGGCGCGTACGAGCAGTACTTC
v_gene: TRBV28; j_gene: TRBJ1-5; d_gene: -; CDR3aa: CASSLTYSNQPQHF; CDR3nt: TGTGCCAGCAGTTTGACTTATAGCAATCAGCCCCAGCATTTT
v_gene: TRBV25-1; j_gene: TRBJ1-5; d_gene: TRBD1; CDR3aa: CASSAPGQGIIQPQHF; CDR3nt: TGTGCCAGCAGTGCTCCGGGACAGGGGATTATCCAGCCCCAGCATTTT
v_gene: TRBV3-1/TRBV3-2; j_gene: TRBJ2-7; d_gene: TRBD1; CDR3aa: CASSPWTGYEQYF; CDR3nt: TGTGCCAGCAGCCCATGGACAGGCTACGAGCAGTACTTC
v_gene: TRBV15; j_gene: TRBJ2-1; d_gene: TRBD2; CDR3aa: CATSRAGGMYNEQFF; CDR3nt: TGTGCCACCAGCAGGGCGGGAGGAATGTACAATGAGCAGTTCTTC
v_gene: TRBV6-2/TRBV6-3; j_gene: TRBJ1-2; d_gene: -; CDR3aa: CASSYGQAYGYTF; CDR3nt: TGTGCCAGCAGTTACGGGCAGGCCTATGGCTACACCTTC
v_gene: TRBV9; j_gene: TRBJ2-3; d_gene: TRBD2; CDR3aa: CASSVGPSGRLSTDTQYF; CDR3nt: TGTGCCAGCAGCGTAGGACCTAGCGGGAGGCTAAGCACAGATACGCAGTATTTT
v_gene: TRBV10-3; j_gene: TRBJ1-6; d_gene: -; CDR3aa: CAIATQSSYNSPLHF; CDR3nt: TGTGCCATCGCGACACAGAGCTCCTATAATTCACCCCTCCACTTT